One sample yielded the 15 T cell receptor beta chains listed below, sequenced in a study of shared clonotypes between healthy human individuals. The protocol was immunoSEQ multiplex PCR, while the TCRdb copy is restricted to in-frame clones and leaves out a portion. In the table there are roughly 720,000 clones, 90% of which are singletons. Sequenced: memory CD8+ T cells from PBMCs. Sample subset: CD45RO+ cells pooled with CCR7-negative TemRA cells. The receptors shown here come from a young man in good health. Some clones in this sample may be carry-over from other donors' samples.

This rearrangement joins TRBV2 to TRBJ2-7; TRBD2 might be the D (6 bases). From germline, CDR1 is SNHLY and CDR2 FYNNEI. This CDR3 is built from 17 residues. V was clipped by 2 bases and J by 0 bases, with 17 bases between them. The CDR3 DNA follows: TGTGCCAGCAGTGAAAGGTCGCTGGCGGGGAGCTCCTACGAGCAGTACTTC. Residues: CASSERSLAGSSYEQYF.

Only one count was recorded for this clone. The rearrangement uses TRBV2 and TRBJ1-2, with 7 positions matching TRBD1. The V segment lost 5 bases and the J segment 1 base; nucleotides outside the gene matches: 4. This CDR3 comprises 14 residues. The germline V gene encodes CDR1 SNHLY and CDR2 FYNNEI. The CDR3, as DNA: TGTGCCAGCAGTCCAGGGGGGGTTAACTATGGCTACACCTTC. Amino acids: CASSPGGVNYGYTF.

The CDR3 here is CASSLGGPFRANEQYF. Written as DNA, the CDR3 is TGTGCCAGCAGCTTAGGCGGGCCTTTTCGGGCCAACGAGCAGTACTTC. The V gene is TRBV13, the J gene TRBJ2-7; D call uncertain. The germline V gene encodes CDR1 PRHDT and CDR2 FYEKMQ (reference sequence). CDR3 size: 16 residues. V was pared by 0 bases and J by 5 bases, with 17 bases between.

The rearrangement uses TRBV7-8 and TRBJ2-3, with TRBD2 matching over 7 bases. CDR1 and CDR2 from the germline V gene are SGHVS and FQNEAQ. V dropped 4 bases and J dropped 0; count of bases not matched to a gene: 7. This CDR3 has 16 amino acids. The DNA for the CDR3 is TGTGCCAGCAGCTACCTAGCGGCCCCGAGCACAGATACGCAGTATTTT. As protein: CASSYLAAPSTDTQYF.

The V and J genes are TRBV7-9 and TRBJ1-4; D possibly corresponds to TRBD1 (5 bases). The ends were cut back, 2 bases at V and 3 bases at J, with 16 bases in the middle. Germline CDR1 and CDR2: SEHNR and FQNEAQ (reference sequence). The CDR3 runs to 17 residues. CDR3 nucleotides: TGTGCCAGCAGCTTACCAGGACACTCTTGGGCTAATGAAAAACTGTTTTTT. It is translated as CASSLPGHSWANEKLFF.

Here the CDR3 DNA reads TGTGCCAGCAGCCTTAGCGGGAGGGCAATCGATGAGCAGTTCTTC. Its protein product is CASSLSGRAIDEQFF. The chain recombines TRBV6-1 with TRBJ2-1; the match to TRBD2 covers 11 bases. The V gene's germline CDR1 is MNHNS and CDR2 SASEGT. The CDR3 runs to 15 residues. J gave up 8 bases and V 6 bases, and 9 bases lay outside the gene matches.

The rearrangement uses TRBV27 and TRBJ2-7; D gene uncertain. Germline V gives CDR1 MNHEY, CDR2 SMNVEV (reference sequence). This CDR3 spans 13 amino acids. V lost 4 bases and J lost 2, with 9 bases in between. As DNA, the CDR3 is TGTGCCAGCAGTTGGAGTCAGGCCTACGAGCAGTACTTC. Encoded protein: CASSWSQAYEQYF.

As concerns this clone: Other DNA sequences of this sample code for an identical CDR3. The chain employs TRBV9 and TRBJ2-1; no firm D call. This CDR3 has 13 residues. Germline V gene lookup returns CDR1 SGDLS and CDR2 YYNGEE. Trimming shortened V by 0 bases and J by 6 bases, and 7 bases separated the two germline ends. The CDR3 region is CASSVALGNEQFF. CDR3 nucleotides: TGTGCCAGCAGCGTAGCCTTGGGCAATGAGCAGTTCTTC.

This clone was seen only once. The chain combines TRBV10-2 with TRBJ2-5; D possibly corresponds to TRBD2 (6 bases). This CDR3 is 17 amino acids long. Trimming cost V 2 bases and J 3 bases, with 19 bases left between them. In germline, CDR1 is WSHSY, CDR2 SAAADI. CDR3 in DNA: TGCGCCAGCAGTGAGGCCGCCCTTGGGGGGAACGAAGAGACCCAGTACTTC. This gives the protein CASSEAALGGNEETQYF.

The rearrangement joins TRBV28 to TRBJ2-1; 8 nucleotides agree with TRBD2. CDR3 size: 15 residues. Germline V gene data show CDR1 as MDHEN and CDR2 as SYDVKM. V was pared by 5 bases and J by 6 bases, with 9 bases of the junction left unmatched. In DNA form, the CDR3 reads TGTGCCAGCAGTCCGGGACTAGTAAGGATCAATGAGCAGTTCTTC. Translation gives CASSPGLVRINEQFF.

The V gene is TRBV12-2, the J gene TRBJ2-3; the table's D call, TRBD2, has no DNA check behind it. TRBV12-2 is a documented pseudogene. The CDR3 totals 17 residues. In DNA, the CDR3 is TGTGCAAGTCGCTCCCGGGGGGCTAGCGGAGGTTCAGATACGCAGTATTTT. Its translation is CASRSRGASGGSDTQYF.

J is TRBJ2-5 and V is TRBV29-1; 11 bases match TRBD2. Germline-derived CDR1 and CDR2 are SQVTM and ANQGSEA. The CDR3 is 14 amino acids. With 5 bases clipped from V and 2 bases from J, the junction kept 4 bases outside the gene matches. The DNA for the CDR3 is TGCAGCGTTACGGGACTAGCGGATCAAGAGACCCAGTACTTC. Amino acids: CSVTGLADQETQYF.

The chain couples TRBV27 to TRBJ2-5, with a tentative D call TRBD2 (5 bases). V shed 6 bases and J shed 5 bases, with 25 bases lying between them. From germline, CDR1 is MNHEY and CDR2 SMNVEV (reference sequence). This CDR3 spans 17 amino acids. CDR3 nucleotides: TGTGCCAGCAGGCCCACTCTCCGTCTAGGGCCGGGGGAGACCCAGTACTTC. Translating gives CASRPTLRLGPGETQYF.

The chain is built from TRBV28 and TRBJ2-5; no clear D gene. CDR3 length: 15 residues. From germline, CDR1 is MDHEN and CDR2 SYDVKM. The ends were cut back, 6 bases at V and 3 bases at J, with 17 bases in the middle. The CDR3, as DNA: TGTGCCAGCAGACACGATTACGACTCGAAAGAGACCCAGTACTTC. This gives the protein CASRHDYDSKETQYF.

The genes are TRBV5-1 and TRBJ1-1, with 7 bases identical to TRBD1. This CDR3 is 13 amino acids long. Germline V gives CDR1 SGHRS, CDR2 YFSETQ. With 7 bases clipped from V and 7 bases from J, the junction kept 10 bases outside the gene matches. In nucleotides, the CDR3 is TGCGCCAGCCGGGGGGCCCGGGACAGTGAAGCTTTCTTT. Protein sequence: CASRGARDSEAFF.